A selection of T cell receptor beta chains follows, all from one sample in a study of shared clonotypes between healthy human individuals. Generated by immunoSEQ multiplex PCR, the TCRdb table keeps only in-frame clones and is missing some. The sample lists roughly 2.2 million clones, 90% to 95% occurring once. The specimen was naive CD4+ T cells from PBMCs. The receptor set was obtained from a man between 18 and 29 years old in good health. Some clones in this sample may be carry-over from other donors' samples. Both conserved end residues are part of each CDR3. D genes are given only for firm matches. Clone size is given for some rows only: seen once, a few or many times, or a class if the clone is expanded.

d_gene,abundance,j_gene,v_gene,CDR3nt,CDR3aa
TRBD1,.,TRBJ1-2,TRBV30,TGTGCCTGGAGCAGGGGGCATAACTATGGCTACACCTTC,CAWSRGHNYGYTF
.,once,TRBJ2-5,TRBV27,TGTGCCAGCAGTTTATACCCCCTCGGAGAGACCCAGTACTTC,CASSLYPLGETQYF
TRBD2,.,TRBJ2-1,TRBV7-3,TGTGCCAGCAGCTTATTAGGGACTAGCGCCCGCAATGAGCAGTTCTTC,CASSLLGTSARNEQFF
TRBD1,few,TRBJ1-1,TRBV7-9,TGTGCCAGCAGCTCTTTGGACAGGGGGGCTGAAGCTTTCTTT,CASSSLDRGAEAFF
.,.,TRBJ2-5,TRBV5-6,TGTGCCAGCAGCTTGTTCATGAACTTAGAGACCCAGTACTTC,CASSLFMNLETQYF
.,.,TRBJ1-3,TRBV4-3,TGCGCCAGCAGCCAGGGGGCGAGGTCCACGAGCTCTGGAAACACCATATATTTT,CASSQGARSTSSGNTIYF
.,.,TRBJ2-2,TRBV5-1,TGCGCCAGCAGCTCTGGGGCAGGATTGAACACCGGGGAGCTGTTTTTT,CASSSGAGLNTGELFF
TRBD2,.,TRBJ2-3,TRBV5-1,TGCGCCAGCAGCTTACTAGCGGGAGGTCAAGATACGCAGTATTTT,CASSLLAGGQDTQYF
TRBD1,once,TRBJ2-3,TRBV18,TGTGCCAGCTCACCGACAGGGATGACAGATACGCAGTATTTT,CASSPTGMTDTQYF
.,.,TRBJ1-4,TRBV5-1,TGCGCCAGCAGTGCCCTCGTGGGGAATGAAAAACTGTTTTTT,CASSALVGNEKLFF
TRBD2,.,TRBJ2-1,TRBV7-3,TGTGCCAGCAGCTTATTCCTAGCGGGAGGCAATGAGCAGTTCTTC,CASSLFLAGGNEQFF
.,.,TRBJ1-1,TRBV5-1,TGCGCCAGCAGCGAAGGGACAATGAACACTGAAGCTTTCTTT,CASSEGTMNTEAFF
TRBD2,.,TRBJ2-1,TRBV7-9,TGTGCCAGCAGCTTTGGACTAGCGGGAGTCACCGAGCAGTTCTTC,CASSFGLAGVTEQFF
.,.,TRBJ2-3,TRBV6-5,TGTGCCAGCAGTTACTCTCGCGGGACCTCAGATACGCAGTATTTT,CASSYSRGTSDTQYF
.,once,TRBJ2-5,TRBV10-2,TGCGCCAGCAGCCGAGCGGAGACCCAGTACTTC,CASSRAETQYF
TRBD2,.,TRBJ2-7,TRBV11-2,TGTGCCAGCAGCTTATCCTCTAGCGGGAGATTCCACGAGCAGTACTTC,CASSLSSSGRFHEQYF
.,.,TRBJ2-3,TRBV28,TGTGCCACGACCAGCACAGATACGCAGTATTTT,CATTSTDTQYF
.,.,TRBJ1-2,TRBV28,TGTGCCAGCACCCTAAGGGGATATGGCTACACCTTC,CASTLRGYGYTF
.,.,TRBJ2-1,TRBV6-4,TGTGCCAGCAGTGACTCGACCGTCGGACAGCTTTCCTACAATGAGCAGTTCTTC,CASSDSTVGQLSYNEQFF
.,.,TRBJ1-5,TRBV21-1,TGTGCCAGCAGCCTTCGCGGGACAGGGGGCGCGATTAGGTATCAGCCCCAGCATTTT,CASSLRGTGGAIRYQPQHF